This T cell receptor (beta chain) was recovered during a study of T-cell reconstitution after alpha-beta-depleted transplantation in children. Unique molecular identifiers were used to barcode this TCRbeta library. TCRdb re-called the PCR reads through MiXCR, storing one row per CDR3 protein. The sample carries about 600,000 distinct CDR3 sequences, more than 20% recorded once. The germline gives CDR1 SGHRS, CDR2 YFSETQ. The CDR3 length is 15 residues. V gave up 2 bases and J gave up 2 bases; unmatched junction bases: 3. The sequence came from a boy under two years old who had a stem cell transplant for acute myeloid leukemia, so the T cells may come from the graft donor. The genes are TRBV5-1 and TRBJ2-3; 9 bases align to TRBD1. The material sequenced was PBMCs, mostly from graft donor cells, taken 360 days after TCRalphabeta/CD19-depleted stem cell transplant. The CDR3 sequence is CASSLWTGVTDTQYF. The CDR3 nucleotides are TGCGCCAGCAGCTTATGGACAGGGGTCACAGATACGCAGTATTTT.